This T cell receptor beta chain was recovered during a study of post-analysis software for immune sequencing data. As for this clonotype: Antigen: not known.

Broader study findings: Those samples that were prepared in the same batch co-clustered strongly by F measure. The five TRBV segments detected at higher frequency in patients than in controls included TRBV5-6, TRBV5-1 and TRBV20-1.

Germline CDR1 SGDLS, CDR2 YYNGEE. The CDR3 consists of 15 residues. V lost 0 bases to trimming and J lost 5 bases, with 12 bases between them. Unique molecular identifiers were carried by the TCR beta cDNA libraries. T cells numbering roughly 1 to 10 million yielded roughly 0.5 million cDNA molecules. TCRdb re-called the PCR reads through MiXCR, storing one row per CDR3 protein. The sample lists 600,000 to 750,000 distinct CDR3 sequences; over 45% were seen once. This receptor was taken from a girl aged 2-10 years with multiple sclerosis. The source material was blood. The rearrangement links TRBV9 to TRBJ2-1; D may be TRBD2 (7 bases). CDR3: CASSVAGGRNNEQFF. DNA for the CDR3: TGTGCCAGCAGCGTAGCCGGGGGGCGCAACAATGAGCAGTTCTTC.